A selection of T cell receptor beta chains follows, all from one sample in a study of OX40 agonist ivuxolimab in advanced cancers. TCRdb's table, derived via immunoSEQ multiplex PCR, lists solely in-frame clones and lacks some. The data hold nearly 95,000 clones, with roughly 94% observed a single time. The source material was CD4+ or CD8+ T cells sorted from blood, sampled in a trial of the OX40 agonist ivuxolimab. These receptors were collected from an adult with an advanced solid tumor such as melanoma, head and neck, liver or kidney cancer. CDR3s include the opening cysteine and the closing phenylalanine or tryptophan. A D gene is named only where the DNA matches it firmly. Size values are once, few and many counts, or a class for expanded clones, and some rows have none.

j_gene | d_gene | v_gene | abundance | CDR3aa | CDR3nt
TRBJ2-2 | . | TRBV27 | few | CASSFRTGELFF | TGTGCCAGCAGTTTTAGGACCGGGGAGCTGTTTTTT
TRBJ2-1 | . | TRBV14 | . | CASSQVPAGINEQFF | TGTGCCAGCAGCCAAGTCCCTGCGGGAATCAATGAGCAGTTCTTC
TRBJ2-5 | . | TRBV19 | once | CASMGAQETQYF | TGTGCCAGTATGGGAGCCCAAGAGACCCAGTACTTC
TRBJ1-3 | . | TRBV11-2 | . | CASSSFKDRRISGNTIYF | TGTGCCAGCAGCTCTTTCAAGGACAGAAGGATCTCTGGAAACACCATATATTTT
TRBJ2-1 | TRBD2 | TRBV27 | . | CASSLGTSGINEQFF | TGTGCCAGCAGTTTAGGGACTAGCGGGATAAATGAGCAGTTCTTC
TRBJ1-2 | . | TRBV27 | . | CASRGMTNYGYTF | TGTGCCAGCAGAGGGATGACGAACTATGGCTACACCTTC
TRBJ2-7 | . | TRBV4-1 | . | CASSLKSDWGEQYF | TGCGCCAGCAGCCTAAAATCGGACTGGGGCGAGCAGTACTTC
TRBJ2-6 | . | TRBV13 | . | CASSIGTSGANVLTF | TGTGCCAGCAGCATCGGGACATCTGGGGCCAACGTCCTGACTTTC
TRBJ1-2 | . | TRBV7-2 | . | CASSYAPTENYGYTF | TGTGCCAGCAGCTACGCACCGACAGAGAACTATGGCTACACCTTC
TRBJ2-4 | . | TRBV5-4 | . | CASSLYPENIQYF | TGTGCCAGCAGCTTGTACCCCGAAAACATTCAGTACTTC
TRBJ1-1 | . | TRBV7-2 | . | CASSLGSTEAFF | TGTGCCAGCAGCTTAGGGAGCACTGAAGCTTTCTTT
TRBJ2-2 | . | TRBV9 | . | CASTPGVNTGELFF | TGTGCCAGCACCCCCGGGGTCAACACCGGGGAGCTGTTTTTT
TRBJ2-1 | . | TRBV2 | . | CARQEYNEQFF | TGTGCCAGACAGGAGTACAATGAGCAGTTCTTC
TRBJ2-2 | . | TRBV4-3 | . | CASSQELDGQAATGELFF | TGCGCCAGCAGCCAAGAACTAGATGGGCAGGCTGCGACCGGGGAGCTGTTTTTT
TRBJ2-1 | . | TRBV19 | . | CASSIGYPSSYNEQFF | TGTGCCAGTAGTATCGGGTACCCCAGCTCCTACAATGAGCAGTTCTTC
TRBJ2-1 | TRBD2 | TRBV5-1 | . | CASSPTLAGGLYNEQFF | TGCGCCAGCAGCCCAACACTAGCGGGAGGATTATACAATGAGCAGTTCTTC
TRBJ1-3 | . | TRBV2 | . | CASGQGYDAGNTIYF | TGTGCCAGCGGGCAGGGATACGACGCTGGAAACACCATATATTTT
TRBJ1-2 | . | TRBV10-3 | . | CAISAPGSHNYGYTF | TGTGCCATCAGTGCCCCAGGGTCCCATAACTATGGCTACACCTTC
TRBJ2-1 | . | TRBV7-9 | . | CASSLVNGRNEQFF | TGTGCCAGCAGCTTAGTAAACGGGAGAAATGAGCAGTTCTTC
TRBJ1-1 | . | TRBV27 | . | CASSLTGLNTEAFF | TGTGCCAGCAGTTTAACCGGGCTGAACACTGAAGCTTTCTTT
TRBJ1-1 | TRBD1 | TRBV12-5 | . | CASGLPTGGGEAFF | TGTGCTAGTGGTTTGCCGACAGGAGGGGGCGAAGCTTTCTTT
TRBJ1-5 | . | TRBV6-5 | . | CASSPGWNQPQHF | TGTGCCAGCAGTCCGGGGTGGAATCAGCCCCAGCATTTT
TRBJ2-7 | . | TRBV6-1 | . | CASSDKFPYEQYF | TGTGCCAGCAGTGACAAATTCCCCTACGAGCAGTACTTC
TRBJ1-5 | . | TRBV6-4 | few | CASTSDSSPRQPQHF | TGTGCCAGCACCTCGGACAGTAGTCCCCGGCAGCCCCAGCATTTT
TRBJ2-7 | TRBD2 | TRBV13 | . | CASSPGLARYEQYF | TGTGCCAGCAGCCCCGGACTAGCGCGATACGAGCAGTACTTC
TRBJ2-1 | TRBD1 | TRBV19 | once | CASSQTGGPYNEQFF | TGTGCCAGTAGTCAGACAGGGGGCCCCTACAATGAGCAGTTCTTC
TRBJ2-7 | . | TRBV20-1 | . | CSAGAYEQYF | TGCAGTGCGGGGGCCTACGAGCAGTACTTC
TRBJ2-1 | . | TRBV11-2 | . | CASSFGASSEQFF | TGTGCCAGCAGCTTTGGGGCTAGCAGTGAGCAGTTCTTC
TRBJ1-2 | . | TRBV18 | . | CASSPPGSSNYGYTF | TGTGCCAGCTCACCCCCGGGGAGTTCTAACTATGGCTACACCTTC
TRBJ2-1 | . | TRBV29-1 | . | CSVGRGPYNEQFF | TGCAGCGTTGGCAGGGGACCCTACAATGAGCAGTTCTTC
TRBJ1-1 | . | TRBV4-1 | once | CASSQVGPSEAFF | TGCGCCAGCAGCCAAGTCGGGCCGAGTGAAGCTTTCTTT
TRBJ1-1 | . | TRBV9 | . | CASSAPGDSTEAFF | TGTGCCAGCAGCGCCCCAGGGGATAGCACTGAAGCTTTCTTT
TRBJ2-7 | . | TRBV27 | . | CASSFKGLADTYEQYF | TGTGCCAGCAGTTTCAAAGGGCTAGCCGATACCTACGAGCAGTACTTC
TRBJ1-1 | . | TRBV9 | . | CASSVGQGDGAFF | TGTGCCAGCAGCGTAGGGCAGGGTGACGGGGCTTTCTTT
TRBJ2-7 | . | TRBV6-5 | . | CATTGDEQYF | TGTGCCACCACGGGGGACGAGCAGTACTTC
TRBJ2-1 | . | TRBV6-6 | . | CASSYSVGRDNEQFF | TGTGCCAGCAGTTACTCGGTGGGACGGGACAATGAGCAGTTCTTC
TRBJ2-1 | . | TRBV5-4 | . | CASSLMGQGNYNEQFF | TGTGCCAGCAGCTTGATGGGCCAGGGTAACTACAATGAGCAGTTCTTC
TRBJ1-1 | . | TRBV5-8 | . | CASSLFVRGVPMNTEAFF | TGTGCCAGCAGCTTGTTTGTCAGGGGCGTCCCCATGAACACTGAAGCTTTCTTT
TRBJ2-3 | . | TRBV9 | . | CASSVEAGATDTQYF | TGTGCCAGCAGCGTAGAGGCGGGGGCCACAGATACGCAGTATTTT
TRBJ1-2 | TRBD1 | TRBV9 | . | CASSPRTGGAKGYTF | TGTGCCAGCAGCCCCCGGACAGGGGGCGCGAAGGGCTACACCTTC
TRBJ2-3 | TRBD2 | TRBV14 | . | CASSQDRLAGGPKDTQYF | TGTGCCAGCAGCCAAGATAGGCTAGCGGGAGGGCCCAAGGATACGCAGTATTTT
TRBJ2-7 | . | TRBV27 | . | CASSLGIRNQGGIGHEQYF | TGTGCCAGCAGTTTAGGAATTCGGAATCAGGGGGGAATTGGTCACGAGCAGTACTTC
TRBJ2-5 | . | TRBV6-4 | . | CASVGATDPVETQYF | TGTGCCAGCGTTGGAGCGACGGACCCAGTGGAGACCCAGTACTTC
TRBJ1-2 | TRBD1 | TRBV27 | . | CASSPRGQGRGYTF | TGTGCCAGCAGTCCCCGGGGACAGGGTCGTGGCTACACCTTC
TRBJ2-1 | TRBD2 | TRBV6-5 | . | CASSYLRGGSYNEQFF | TGTGCCAGCAGTTACTTGAGGGGAGGGTCCTACAATGAGCAGTTCTTC
TRBJ2-3 | TRBD2 | TRBV29-1 | . | CSGGLAGSTDTQYF | TGCAGCGGAGGACTAGCGGGGAGCACAGATACGCAGTATTTT
TRBJ2-3 | TRBD2 | TRBV2 | . | CASSDDSWRGAPDTQYF | TGTGCCAGCAGTGACGATAGTTGGCGGGGGGCCCCAGATACGCAGTATTTT
TRBJ2-7 | . | TRBV29-1 | . | CSVEVGGAYEQYF | TGCAGCGTTGAAGTTGGCGGAGCCTACGAGCAGTACTTC
TRBJ2-1 | . | TRBV19 | . | CASSISALNEQFF | TGTGCCAGTAGTATTAGCGCCCTCAATGAGCAGTTCTTC
TRBJ2-7 | . | TRBV28 | . | CASSLGAYEQYF | TGTGCCAGCAGCCTAGGTGCCTACGAGCAGTACTTC
TRBJ1-1 | . | TRBV29-1 | . | CSVEDGHGNTEAFF | TGCAGCGTTGAAGATGGACATGGGAACACTGAAGCTTTCTTT
TRBJ1-1 | . | TRBV13 | once | CASSFMNTEAFF | TGTGCCAGCAGCTTTATGAACACTGAAGCTTTCTTT
TRBJ2-7 | . | TRBV9 | . | CASSVEDGWVDEQYF | TGTGCCAGCAGCGTAGAAGATGGTTGGGTCGACGAGCAGTACTTC
TRBJ1-1 | . | TRBV11-2 | . | CASMSGGPEAFF | TGTGCCAGCATGAGTGGGGGCCCTGAAGCTTTCTTT
TRBJ1-1 | . | TRBV13 | . | CASSYTGSRGTEAFF | TGTGCCAGCAGCTACACAGGGTCTAGAGGGACTGAAGCTTTCTTT
TRBJ2-5 | TRBD1 | TRBV28 | . | CASSSLTGGSRETQYF | TGTGCCAGCAGTTCCCTGACAGGGGGCTCGCGAGAGACCCAGTACTTC
TRBJ2-7 | . | TRBV5-4 | . | CASSLAITGEQYF | TGTGCCAGCAGCTTGGCGATTACGGGGGAGCAGTACTTC
TRBJ1-2 | . | TRBV6-5 | . | CATLDPGEADGYTF | TGTGCCACACTCGACCCAGGGGAAGCAGATGGCTACACCTTC
TRBJ2-1 | . | TRBV4-1 | . | CASSQVEVGGSSQSEQFF | TGCGCCAGCAGCCAAGTGGAAGTAGGGGGGAGCTCTCAAAGTGAGCAGTTCTTC
TRBJ1-5 | . | TRBV10-3 | . | CAISRDGNQPQHF | TGTGCCATCAGTCGGGACGGGAATCAGCCCCAGCATTTT